Following are 32 T cell receptor beta chains from one sample sequenced in a study of T cells in Graves' hyperthyroidism and ophthalmopathy. TCR beta CDR3 regions were amplified from RNA transcripts. First-round RT-PCR with HTBI primers amplified the TCR CDR3 region. Each CDR3 protein gets one entry after TCRdb re-called the multiplex PCR reads with MiXCR. This table has about 690,000 distinct CDR3 sequences, around 15% appearing once. The source material was blood. Receptor source: a man over 45 with Graves' hyperthyroidism.

In its sample, this clonotype was seen a few times. The chain joins TRBV30 to TRBJ2-2, with D uncertain. CDR1 and CDR2 from the germline V gene are GTSNPN and SVGIG (reference sequence). V gave up 2 bases and J gave up 1 base, with 8 bases separating them. The CDR3 extends over 14 amino acids. Here the CDR3 reads CAWSTYGNTGELFF. The CDR3 nucleotides are TGTGCCTGGAGTACCTACGGGAACACCGGGGAGCTGTTTTTT.

The chain carries TRBV12-3 or TRBV12-4 and TRBJ2-2, with 12 bases that match TRBD2. J was trimmed by 10 bases and V by 2 bases; bases with no gene match: 8. This CDR3 has 16 residues. The CDR3 is CASSLRLAGDRKELFF. In DNA form, the CDR3 reads TGTGCCAGCAGTTTAAGACTAGCGGGGGACCGAAAGGAGCTGTTTTTT.

This clonotype has ten or more counts. The chain has TRBV9 and TRBJ2-5; D uncertain. Trimming removed 4 bases from V and 0 bases from J, with 10 bases in between. Germline loops: CDR1 SGDLS, CDR2 YYNGEE. The CDR3 consists of 14 residues. CDR3: CASSLDTDQETQYF. For the CDR3, the DNA is TGTGCCAGCAGCCTCGACACCGACCAAGAGACCCAGTACTTC.

There are many counts of this clonotype. The V and J genes are TRBV2 and TRBJ2-7, with a weak D call TRBD1 (6 bases). The CDR3 is 15 residues long. Deletions cut 4 bases from V and 0 bases from J, with 13 bases between. Germline-derived CDR1 and CDR2 are SNHLY and FYNNEI. CDR3 sequence: CASSASQGSSYEQYF. In DNA form, the CDR3 reads TGTGCCAGCAGTGCGTCACAGGGAAGCTCCTACGAGCAGTACTTC.

This clonotype was recorded at least ten times. The V call is TRBV7-8, the J call TRBJ2-6, with D possibly matching TRBD1 (6 bases). The V gene lost 5 bases and the J gene lost 6 bases, with 11 bases spanning the gap. The CDR3 contains 14 residues. Germline V lookup: CDR1 SGHVS, CDR2 FQNEAQ. DNA for the CDR3: TGTGCCAGCAGCGCAGAGGGACAGGCCAACGTCCTGACTTTC. This encodes CASSAEGQANVLTF.

V gene TRBV20-1 combines with J gene TRBJ2-3; 13 nucleotides agree with TRBD2. Germline values: CDR1 DFQATT, CDR2 SNEGSKA (reference sequence). This CDR3 spans 16 amino acids. J was trimmed by 6 bases and V by 6 bases; bases with no gene match: 12. In nucleotides, the CDR3 is TGCAGTGCCCCAACCCCGGGACTAGCGGGACTGGATACGCAGTATTTT. Residues: CSAPTPGLAGLDTQYF.

This clonotype turned up a few times. This chain connects TRBV4-3 to TRBJ1-5, with D hard to call. There are 15 residues in the CDR3. Trimming took off 1 base at V and 3 bases at J, with 10 bases between the two ends. Germline loops: CDR1 LGHNA, CDR2 YSLEER. DNA of the CDR3: TGCGCCAGCAGCCAAGTGGCCGGGTTCAATCAGCCCCAGCATTTT. Its translation is CASSQVAGFNQPQHF.

In this sample, this clonotype turned up many times. This chain connects TRBV6-1 to TRBJ1-6; 8 nucleotides line up with TRBD1. Germline assignment: CDR1 MNHNS and CDR2 SASEGT. The CDR3 has 15 residues. V gave up 5 bases and J gave up 10 bases; unmatched junction bases: 10. Written as DNA, the CDR3 is TGTGCCAGCAGTAACAAGGACAGGGTTTACTCACCCCTCCACTTT. It is translated as CASSNKDRVYSPLHF.

The chain couples TRBV24-1 to TRBJ2-7; D gene uncertain. Germline V lookup: CDR1 KGHDR, CDR2 SFDVKD. The V gene lost 0 bases and the J gene lost 0 bases, with 2 bases spanning the gap. The CDR3 contains 13 residues. The CDR3 coding sequence is TGTGCCACCAGTGATTTGTACTCCTACGAGCAGTACTTC. Encoded protein: CATSDLYSYEQYF.

Only a few counts were recorded for this clonotype. The CDR3 does not close with the conserved phenylalanine or tryptophan, likely indicating a read error. The chain carries TRBV30 and TRBJ2-5; D is undetermined. The CDR3 totals 15 residues. Between the trimmed V and J ends, which lost 0 bases and 0 bases, there was a span of 11 bases. CDR1 GTSNPN and CDR2 SVGIG come from the germline V gene (reference sequence). CDR3 in amino acids: CAWSVRHGYQETQYL. CDR3 DNA: TGTGCCTGGAGTGTACGACACGGATACCAAGAGACCCAGTACCTC.

This rearrangement joins TRBV6-1 to TRBJ1-1; D not resolved. Per the germline V gene, CDR1 is MNHNS and CDR2 is SASEGT. Trimming left V 5 bases short and J 1 base short, with 5 bases between. The CDR3 has 12 amino acids. CDR3 sequence (DNA): TGTGCCAGCAGTAAAGAGAACACTGAAGCTTTCTTT. It codes for CASSKENTEAFF.

The chain couples TRBV27 to TRBJ1-1, with D possibly TRBD1 on 5 matching bases. The germline V gene has CDR1 MNHEY and CDR2 SMNVEV (reference sequence). V lost 3 bases and J lost 5, with 13 bases in between. There are 14 residues in the CDR3. CDR3 coding DNA: TGTGCCAGCAGTTTTGGGGCTGTGGGAACTGAAGCTTTCTTT. Its translation is CASSFGAVGTEAFF.

This clonotype was counted between two and nine times. This chain links TRBV30 with TRBJ2-2; D unresolved. This CDR3 comprises 14 residues. The ends were cut back, 3 bases at V and 2 bases at J, with 10 bases in the middle. Germline V gives CDR1 GTSNPN, CDR2 SVGIG (reference sequence). CDR3 DNA: TGTGCCTGGAGACTACAGAGTAACACCGGGGAGCTGTTTTTT. Residues: CAWRLQSNTGELFF.

CDR3 in amino acids: CASRGTGGKRDTQYF. The CDR3 nucleotides read TGTGCCAGCAGGGGGACAGGGGGCAAACGGGATACGCAGTATTTT. V gene TRBV28 combines with J gene TRBJ2-3; 12 bases line up with TRBD1. CDR3 length equals 15 residues. CDR1 and CDR2 from the germline V gene are MDHEN and SYDVKM. V was pared by 6 bases and J by 6 bases, with 7 bases of the junction left unmatched.

This clonotype was observed a few times. This chain joins TRBV12-3 or TRBV12-4 and TRBJ2-7; 7 nucleotides agree with TRBD2. V shed 2 bases and J 2 bases; nucleotides not matched to a gene: 6. The CDR3 extends over 15 amino acids. Here the CDR3 DNA reads TGTGCCAGCAGTTTAAAGGCTAGCGGCACCTACGAGCAGTACTTC. Translating it yields CASSLKASGTYEQYF.

This clonotype was detected ten times or more. J is TRBJ2-3 and V is TRBV18; 7 nucleotides align to TRBD2. This CDR3 is 15 amino acids long. V shed 1 base and J 5 bases; nucleotides not matched to a gene: 6. Germline assignment: CDR1 KGHSH and CDR2 LQKENI. The CDR3 sequence is CASSPRGGEGDTQYF. The CDR3 nucleotides read TGTGCCAGCTCACCACGCGGCGGGGAGGGAGATACGCAGTATTTT.

This clonotype was recorded many times. The V call is TRBV7-2, the J call TRBJ2-3; D gene ambiguous. This CDR3 comprises 14 residues. Trimming cost V 3 bases and J 3 bases, with 10 bases left between them. Germline loops: CDR1 SGHTA, CDR2 FQGNSA. In nucleotides, the CDR3 is TGTGCCAGCAGCTTGGTTCGGCTGACAGATACGCAGTATTTT. It yields the protein CASSLVRLTDTQYF.

There are many counts of this clonotype. The rearrangement links TRBV3-1 to TRBJ2-7; 7 nucleotides match TRBD1. This CDR3 is built from 14 residues. With 3 bases clipped from V and 2 bases from J, the junction kept 4 bases outside the gene matches. CDR1 is LGHDT and CDR2 is YNNKEL in the germline V gene (reference sequence). Written as DNA, the CDR3 is TGTGCCAGCAGCCAGGGGGACAGAACCTACGAGCAGTACTTC. Translating gives CASSQGDRTYEQYF.

The V gene is TRBV28, the J gene TRBJ1-1; TRBD1 might be the D (5 bases). Between the trimmed V and J ends, which lost 4 bases and 8 bases, there was a span of 17 bases. This CDR3 contains 14 residues. The germline V gene has CDR1 MDHEN and CDR2 SYDVKM. The CDR3 DNA is TGTGCCAGCAGTTACCAACGCCACAGGCTCGAAGCTTTCTTT. Translation gives CASSYQRHRLEAFF.

This clonotype was counted once. CDR3 loop: CSDLLPGTVGTQETQYF. The DNA for the CDR3 is TGCAGTGATCTACTGCCCGGGACAGTCGGCACTCAAGAGACCCAGTACTTC. The J gene is TRBJ2-5, the V gene TRBV20-1; 7 nucleotides match TRBD1. V shed 7 bases and J 2 bases; nucleotides not matched to a gene: 19. Germline V CDR1 and CDR2: DFQATT, SNEGSKA (reference sequence). There are 17 residues in the CDR3.

J is TRBJ2-7 and V is TRBV20-1; unclear D gene. The CDR3 has 11 residues. Trimming pared 3 bases from V and 6 bases from J, leaving 9 bases between. Germline V CDR1 and CDR2: DFQATT, SNEGSKA (reference sequence). CDR3: CSASANFEQYF. The CDR3 DNA is TGCAGTGCTAGCGCAAACTTCGAGCAGTACTTC.

This clonotype was observed at least ten times. The chain has TRBV27 and TRBJ2-1; 9 nucleotides agree with TRBD2. CDR3 length: 15 residues. The germline V gene encodes CDR1 MNHEY and CDR2 SMNVEV (reference sequence). With V trimmed by 10 bases and J by 10 bases, 17 bases remained unmatched. CDR3 loop: CATVGGVAGEGEQFF. DNA of the CDR3: TGTGCCACCGTAGGCGGAGTAGCGGGAGAGGGAGAGCAGTTCTTC.

This clonotype has a count of ten or more. The chain is built from TRBV5-5 and TRBJ2-6, with D uncertain. The germline V gene has CDR1 SGHKS and CDR2 YYEKEE (reference sequence). The CDR3 is made up of 18 amino acids. V was pared by 0 bases and J by 0 bases, with 13 bases between. CDR3: CASSLERPYSSGANVLTF. DNA of the CDR3: TGTGCCAGCAGCTTGGAGAGGCCCTATAGCTCTGGGGCCAACGTCCTGACTTTC.

This clonotype was counted at least ten times. V gene TRBV7-9 combines with J gene TRBJ1-5; D might be TRBD1 (6 bases). Germline loops: CDR1 SEHNR, CDR2 FQNEAQ (reference sequence). The V end lost 1 base, the J end lost 2 bases, and 12 bases lay between the germline ends. The CDR3 has 16 residues. CDR3 protein: CASSLGLGAGNQPQHF. Written as DNA, the CDR3 is TGTGCCAGCAGCTTAGGTCTGGGGGCGGGCAATCAGCCCCAGCATTTT.

This clonotype was observed many times. The V call is TRBV6-2 or TRBV6-3, the J call TRBJ2-1; D is unresolved. In germline, CDR1 is MNHEY, CDR2 SVGEGT. The CDR3 length is 15 residues. V was shortened by 7 bases and J by 5 bases, with 18 bases between the two germline ends. The CDR3 coding sequence is TGTGCCAGCACTAGTGGAAGCTACTTCAACAATGAGCAGTTCTTC. It codes for CASTSGSYFNNEQFF.

A remark on this clonotype: A read error is possible here, since a much larger clone lies one base away. As DNA, the CDR3 is TGTGCCAGCAGTTCCTGGGGGGGGCAGTACTTC. This codes for CASSSWGGQYF. This chain links TRBV27 with TRBJ2-7; TRBD2 agrees at 7 bases. This CDR3 has 11 residues. Germline loops: CDR1 MNHEY, CDR2 SMNVEV (reference sequence). Trimming at V came to 4 bases and at J to 9 bases, leaving 3 bases not matched to a gene.

There are many counts of this clonotype. The chain has TRBV7-2 and TRBJ2-3; 12 bases are shared with TRBD2. The CDR3 contains 14 residues. After removal of 4 bases from V and 5 bases from J, the junction contained 1 base not matched to a gene. Germline V lookup: CDR1 SGHTA, CDR2 FQGNSA. CDR3 bases: TGTGCCAGCAGCTCGGGACTAGCGGGAGATACGCAGTATTTT. As protein: CASSSGLAGDTQYF. Drawing the rest from reference TRBV7-2 and TRBJ2-3, the complete variable domain is GAGVSQSPSNKVTEKGKDVELRCDPISGHTALYWYRQSLGQGLEFLIYFQGNSAPDKSGLPSDRFSAERTGGSVSTLTIQRTQQEDSAVYLCASSSGLAGDTQYFGPGTRLTVL.

This clonotype was found a few times. The chain employs TRBV27 and TRBJ2-1; TRBD2 might be the D (5 bases). The CDR3 has 16 residues. The V end lost 5 bases, the J end lost 3 bases, and 17 bases lay between the germline ends. Germline CDR1 and CDR2: MNHEY and SMNVEV (reference sequence). The CDR3 sequence: CASSESGESLYNEQFF. CDR3 bases: TGTGCCAGCAGTGAATCCGGGGAGTCCCTCTACAATGAGCAGTTCTTC.

A remark on this clonotype: This could be a read error, since a much larger clone is one nucleotide away. The chain couples TRBV10-3 to TRBJ2-5; D not certain. The V and J ends lost 5 bases and 10 bases respectively, with 11 bases between them. The CDR3 has 11 residues. Germline V gives CDR1 ENHRY, CDR2 SYGVKD. CDR3 nucleotide sequence: TGTGCCATCAGTTACGGCGGTAACCAGTACTTC. Protein sequence: CAISYGGNQYF.

This chain connects TRBV6-2 or TRBV6-3 to TRBJ2-7; TRBD2 agrees at 13 bases. From germline, CDR1 is MNHEY and CDR2 SVGEGT. This CDR3 spans 16 amino acids. J was trimmed by 0 bases and V by 4 bases; bases with no gene match: 3. As DNA, the CDR3 is TGTGCCAGCAGTTTGACTAGCGGGAGGAGCTCCTACGAGCAGTACTTC. Its protein is CASSLTSGRSSYEQYF.

Many counts were recorded for this clonotype. The chain is built from TRBV12-3 or TRBV12-4 and TRBJ2-1; a weak D match, TRBD2 (5 bases). The V gene lost 5 bases and the J gene lost 0 bases, with 14 bases spanning the gap. CDR3 length: 16 residues. CDR3 nucleotide sequence: TGTGCCAGCAGTCCCAGCCAGCGGAGCTCCTACAATGAGCAGTTCTTC. This codes for CASSPSQRSSYNEQFF.

V gene TRBV7-6 combines with J gene TRBJ1-3; D uncertain. Looked up from germline, CDR1 is SGHVS and CDR2 is FNYEAQ. The CDR3 extends over 17 amino acids. Trimming removed 3 bases at V and 2 bases at J, with 17 bases between. CDR3 residues: CASSFGLPRVAGNTIYF. The CDR3 nucleotides read TGTGCCAGCAGCTTCGGTCTTCCCAGAGTGGCTGGAAACACCATATATTTT.